This T cell receptor (beta chain) was identified during a study of cytomegalovirus exposure and HLA in healthy donors. Overall study results and limits: Differences between HLA loci emerged in a later analysis of TCR association rates, with DRB1 most and HLA-C fewest. In a later analysis, compared with equally common non-associated chains, HLA-associated beta chains were more expanded. TCR beta V segments were, for the most part, productive about 87% or about 30% of the time in an earlier analysis.

The PCR used 60 Vbeta and 13 Jbeta primers. The table came from immunoSEQ multiplex PCR; TCRdb's copy has only in-frame clones and leaves some out. The sample contains over 90,000 clones, about 74% of which appear only once. A note on this clone: Antigen: not known.

The TCR sequence derives from a male donor in good health and CMV-seropositive. Sequences were obtained from PBMCs.

Here the CDR3 DNA reads TGTGCCAGCAGCCGGACAGGGGGCCCCCTTTCTCCTCAGCATTTT. Amino acids: CASSRTGGPLSPQHF. The chain recombines TRBV28 with TRBJ1-5, with 11 nucleotides matching TRBD1. The trim removed 6 bases at V and 13 bases at J, leaving 14 bases unmatched. CDR1 and CDR2 (germline): MDHEN, SYDVKM. This CDR3 comprises 15 residues.